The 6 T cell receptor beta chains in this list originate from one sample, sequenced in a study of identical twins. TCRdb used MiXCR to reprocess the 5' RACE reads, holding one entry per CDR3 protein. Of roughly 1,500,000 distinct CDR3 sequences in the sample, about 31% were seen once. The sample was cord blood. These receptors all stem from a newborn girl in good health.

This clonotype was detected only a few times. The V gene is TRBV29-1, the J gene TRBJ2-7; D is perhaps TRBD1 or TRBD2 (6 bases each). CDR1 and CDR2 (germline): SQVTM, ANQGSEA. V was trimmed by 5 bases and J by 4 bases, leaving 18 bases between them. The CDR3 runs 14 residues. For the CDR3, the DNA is TGCAGCGTTTTGGACAGCGCCGGACTATACGAGCAGTACTTC. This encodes CSVLDSAGLYEQYF.

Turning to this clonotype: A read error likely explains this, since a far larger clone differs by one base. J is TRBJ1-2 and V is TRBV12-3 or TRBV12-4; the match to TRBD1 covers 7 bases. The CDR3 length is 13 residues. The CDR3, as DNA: TGTGCCAGCAGTACGACAGGGAACTATGGCTGCACCTTC. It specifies CASSTTGNYGCTF.

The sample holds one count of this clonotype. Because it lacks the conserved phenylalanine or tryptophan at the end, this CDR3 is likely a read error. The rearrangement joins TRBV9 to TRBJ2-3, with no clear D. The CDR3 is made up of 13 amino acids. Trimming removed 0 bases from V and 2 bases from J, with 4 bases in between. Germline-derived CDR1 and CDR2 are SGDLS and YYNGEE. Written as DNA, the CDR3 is TGTGCCAGCAGCGTAGGCACCACAGATACGCAGTATTTA. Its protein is CASSVGTTDTQYL.

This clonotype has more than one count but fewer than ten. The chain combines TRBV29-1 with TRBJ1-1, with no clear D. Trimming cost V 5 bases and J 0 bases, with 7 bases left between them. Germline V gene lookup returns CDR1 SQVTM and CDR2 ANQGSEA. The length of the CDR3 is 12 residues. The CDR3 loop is CSVSGMNTEAFF. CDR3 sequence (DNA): TGCAGCGTTTCCGGAATGAACACTGAAGCTTTCTTT.

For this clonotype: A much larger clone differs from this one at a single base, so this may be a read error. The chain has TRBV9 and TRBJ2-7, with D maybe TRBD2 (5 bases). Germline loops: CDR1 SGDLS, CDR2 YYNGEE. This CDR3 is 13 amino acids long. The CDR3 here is CAGSVGLTYEQYF. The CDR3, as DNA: TGTGCCGGCAGCGTTGGACTTACCTACGAGCAGTACTTC.

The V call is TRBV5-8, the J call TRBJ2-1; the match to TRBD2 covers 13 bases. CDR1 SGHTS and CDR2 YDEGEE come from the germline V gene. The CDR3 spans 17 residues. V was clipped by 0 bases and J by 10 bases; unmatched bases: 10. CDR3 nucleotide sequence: TGTGCCAGCAGCTTGGCCAGGACTAGCGGGAGTCAAAACGAGCAGTTCTTC. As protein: CASSLARTSGSQNEQFF.